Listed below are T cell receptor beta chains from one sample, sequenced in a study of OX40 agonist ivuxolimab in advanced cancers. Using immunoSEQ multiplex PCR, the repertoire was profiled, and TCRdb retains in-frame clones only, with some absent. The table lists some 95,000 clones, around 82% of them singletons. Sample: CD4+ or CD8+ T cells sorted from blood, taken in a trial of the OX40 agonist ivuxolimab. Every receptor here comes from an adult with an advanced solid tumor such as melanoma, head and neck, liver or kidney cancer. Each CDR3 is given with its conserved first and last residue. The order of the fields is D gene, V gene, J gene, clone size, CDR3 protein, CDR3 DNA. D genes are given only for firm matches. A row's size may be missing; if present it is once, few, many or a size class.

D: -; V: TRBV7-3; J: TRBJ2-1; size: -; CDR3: CASSLSGGGYNEQFF; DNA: TGTGCCAGCAGCCTTAGCGGAGGGGGTTACAATGAGCAGTTCTTC
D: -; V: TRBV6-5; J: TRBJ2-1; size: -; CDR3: CASSMPGYNEQFF; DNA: TGTGCCAGCAGTATGCCGGGGTACAATGAGCAGTTCTTC
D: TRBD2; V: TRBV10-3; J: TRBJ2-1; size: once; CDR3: CAISSGGRYNEQFF; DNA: TGTGCCATCAGTAGCGGGGGCCGCTACAATGAGCAGTTCTTC
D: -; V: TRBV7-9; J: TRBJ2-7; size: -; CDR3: CASSSEGRWTDEQYF; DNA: TGTGCCAGCAGCTCGGAGGGGAGATGGACTGACGAGCAGTACTTC
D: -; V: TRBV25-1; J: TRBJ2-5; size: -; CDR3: CASTSRETQYF; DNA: TGTGCCAGCACCTCCCGGGAGACCCAGTACTTC
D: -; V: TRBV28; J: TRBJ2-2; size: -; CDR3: CAAEEGRTGELFF; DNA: TGTGCCGCGGAGGAGGGGAGGACCGGGGAGCTGTTTTTT
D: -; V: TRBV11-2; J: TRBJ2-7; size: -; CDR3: CASSPTQVSPYEQYF; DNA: TGTGCCAGCAGCCCAACACAGGTTTCCCCCTACGAGCAGTACTTC
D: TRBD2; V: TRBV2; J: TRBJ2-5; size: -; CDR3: CASNVGGGAQETQYF; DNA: TGTGCCAGCAACGTGGGGGGGGGAGCTCAAGAGACCCAGTACTTC
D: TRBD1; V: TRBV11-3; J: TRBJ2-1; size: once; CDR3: CASSPGDRYNEQFF; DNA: TGTGCCAGCAGCCCCGGGGACAGATACAATGAGCAGTTCTTC
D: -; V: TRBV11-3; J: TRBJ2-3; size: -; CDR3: CASSLVGTNTDTQYF; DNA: TGTGCCAGCAGCTTAGTGGGCACTAACACAGATACGCAGTATTTT
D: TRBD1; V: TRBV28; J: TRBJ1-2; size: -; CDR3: CASSLPGTGAGGYTF; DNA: TGTGCCAGCAGTTTACCCGGGACAGGGGCGGGTGGCTACACCTTC
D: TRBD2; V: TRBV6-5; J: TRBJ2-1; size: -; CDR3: CASASSAGVINEQFF; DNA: TGTGCCAGCGCCAGTTCAGCGGGAGTAATCAATGAGCAGTTCTTC
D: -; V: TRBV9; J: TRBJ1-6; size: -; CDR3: CASAPGLGGGSPLHF; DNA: TGTGCCAGTGCTCCTGGGCTCGGTGGGGGTTCACCCCTCCACTTT
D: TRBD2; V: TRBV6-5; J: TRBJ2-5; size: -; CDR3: CASSYSGLEQETQYF; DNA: TGTGCCAGCAGTTACTCGGGACTAGAACAAGAGACCCAGTACTTC
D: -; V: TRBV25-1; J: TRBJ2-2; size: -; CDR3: CASSESGTGELFF; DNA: TGTGCCAGCAGTGAATCCGGCACCGGGGAGCTGTTTTTT
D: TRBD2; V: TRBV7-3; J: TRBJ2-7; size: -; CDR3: CASSSSGPEGEQYF; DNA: TGTGCCAGCAGCTCTAGCGGACCAGAGGGAGAGCAGTACTTC
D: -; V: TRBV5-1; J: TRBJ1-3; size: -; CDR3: CASSLGDRGGLNTIYF; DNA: TGCGCCAGCAGCTTGGGGGACCGGGGAGGTCTTAACACCATATATTTT
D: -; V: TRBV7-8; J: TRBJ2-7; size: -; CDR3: CASSSKTAADDYEQYF; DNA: TGTGCCAGCAGCTCAAAGACGGCGGCAGACGATTACGAGCAGTACTTC
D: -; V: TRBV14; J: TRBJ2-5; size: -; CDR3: CASSQEFLGSRETQYF; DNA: TGTGCCAGCAGCCAAGAATTTTTGGGGAGCCGGGAGACCCAGTACTTC
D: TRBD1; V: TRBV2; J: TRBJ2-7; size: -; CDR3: CASSVGDRVWWEQYF; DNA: TGTGCCAGCAGTGTAGGGGACAGGGTTTGGTGGGAGCAGTACTTC
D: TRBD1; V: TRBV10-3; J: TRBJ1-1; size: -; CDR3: CAISELQGASTEAFF; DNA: TGTGCCATCAGTGAGCTTCAGGGGGCTAGCACTGAAGCTTTCTTT
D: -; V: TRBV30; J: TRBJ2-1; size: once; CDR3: CAWSVSEFEQFF; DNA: TGTGCCTGGAGTGTCTCAGAGTTTGAGCAGTTCTTC
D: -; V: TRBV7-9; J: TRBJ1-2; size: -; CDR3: CASSPDGNFLYGYTF; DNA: TGTGCCAGCAGCCCGGACGGGAACTTCCTCTATGGCTACACCTTC
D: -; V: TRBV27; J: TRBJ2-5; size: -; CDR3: CASSPSRGRLYF; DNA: TGTGCCAGCAGTCCATCAAGGGGCCGACTTTACTTC
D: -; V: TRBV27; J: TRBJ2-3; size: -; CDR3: CASRPEGGPTPDTQYF; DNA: TGTGCCAGCCGCCCGGAGGGGGGTCCTACCCCAGATACGCAGTATTTT
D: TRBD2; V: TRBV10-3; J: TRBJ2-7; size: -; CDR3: CAISEVDSGSLGEQYF; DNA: TGTGCCATCAGTGAGGTTGATAGCGGGAGTTTGGGCGAGCAGTACTTC
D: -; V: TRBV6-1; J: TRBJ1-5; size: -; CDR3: CASTRTTQGDQPQHF; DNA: TGTGCCAGCACGCGGACGACCCAAGGAGATCAGCCCCAGCATTTT
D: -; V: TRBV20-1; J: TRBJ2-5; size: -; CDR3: CSASLETQYF; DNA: TGCAGTGCTAGTTTGGAGACCCAGTACTTC
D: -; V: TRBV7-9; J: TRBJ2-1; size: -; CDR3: CASQTGDREQFF; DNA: TGTGCCAGCCAAACGGGGGATAGGGAGCAGTTCTTC
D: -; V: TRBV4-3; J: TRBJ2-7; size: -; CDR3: CASSQGAVDLYEQYF; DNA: TGCGCCAGCAGCCAGGGGGCTGTCGATCTCTACGAGCAGTACTTC
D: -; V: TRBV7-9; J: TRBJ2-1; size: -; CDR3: CASSRGAKPYNEQFF; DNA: TGTGCCAGCAGCCGAGGGGCAAAACCTTACAATGAGCAGTTCTTC
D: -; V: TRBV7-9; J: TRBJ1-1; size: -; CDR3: CASSPAGGLDTEAFF; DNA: TGTGCCAGCAGCCCAGCCGGGGGGCTAGACACTGAAGCTTTCTTT
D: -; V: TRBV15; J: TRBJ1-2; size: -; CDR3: CATSSTLWDYGYTF; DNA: TGTGCCACCAGCAGTACCCTATGGGACTATGGCTACACCTTC
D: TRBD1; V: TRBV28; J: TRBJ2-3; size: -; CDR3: CASSSRQGAGLTQYF; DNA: TGTGCCAGCAGTTCTAGACAGGGGGCAGGATTAACGCAGTATTTT
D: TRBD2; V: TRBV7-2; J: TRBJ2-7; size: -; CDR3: CASSRSGLGPEQYF; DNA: TGTGCCAGCAGCCGGTCGGGACTAGGACCCGAGCAGTACTTC
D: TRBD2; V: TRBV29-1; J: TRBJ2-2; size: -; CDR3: CSVELAGELTGELFF; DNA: TGCAGCGTTGAACTAGCGGGAGAATTAACCGGGGAGCTGTTTTTT
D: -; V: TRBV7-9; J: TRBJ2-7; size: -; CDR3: CASSLSPGTAGEQYF; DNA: TGTGCCAGCAGCCTGAGCCCCGGGACGGCGGGGGAGCAGTACTTC
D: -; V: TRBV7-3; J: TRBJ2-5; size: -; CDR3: CASSPVAQETQYF; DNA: TGTGCCAGCAGCCCCGTTGCACAAGAGACCCAGTACTTC
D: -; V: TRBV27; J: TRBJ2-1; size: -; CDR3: CASSFEVASYNEQFF; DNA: TGTGCCAGCAGTTTTGAGGTGGCCTCCTACAATGAGCAGTTCTTC
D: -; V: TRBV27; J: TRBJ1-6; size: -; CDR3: CASSFTTSPLHF; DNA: TGTGCCAGCAGTTTTACAACTTCACCCCTCCACTTT
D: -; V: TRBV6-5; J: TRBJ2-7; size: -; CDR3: CASSSSTGLDEQYF; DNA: TGTGCCAGCAGTTCCTCCACAGGGCTGGACGAGCAGTACTTC